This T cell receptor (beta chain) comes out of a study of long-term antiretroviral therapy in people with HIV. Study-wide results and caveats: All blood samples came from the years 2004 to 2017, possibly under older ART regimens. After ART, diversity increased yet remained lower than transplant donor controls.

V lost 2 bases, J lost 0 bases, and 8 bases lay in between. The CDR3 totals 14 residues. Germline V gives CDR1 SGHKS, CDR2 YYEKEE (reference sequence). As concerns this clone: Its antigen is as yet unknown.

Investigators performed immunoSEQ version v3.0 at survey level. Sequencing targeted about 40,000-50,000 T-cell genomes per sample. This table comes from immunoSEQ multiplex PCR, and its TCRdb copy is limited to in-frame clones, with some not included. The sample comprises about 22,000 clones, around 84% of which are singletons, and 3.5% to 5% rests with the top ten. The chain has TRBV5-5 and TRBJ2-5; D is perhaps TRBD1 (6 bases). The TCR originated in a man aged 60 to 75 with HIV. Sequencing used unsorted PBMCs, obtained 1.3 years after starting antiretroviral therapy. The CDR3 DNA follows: TGTGCCAGCAGCTTACGACAGGACCAAGAGACCCAGTACTTC. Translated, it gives CASSLRQDQETQYF.